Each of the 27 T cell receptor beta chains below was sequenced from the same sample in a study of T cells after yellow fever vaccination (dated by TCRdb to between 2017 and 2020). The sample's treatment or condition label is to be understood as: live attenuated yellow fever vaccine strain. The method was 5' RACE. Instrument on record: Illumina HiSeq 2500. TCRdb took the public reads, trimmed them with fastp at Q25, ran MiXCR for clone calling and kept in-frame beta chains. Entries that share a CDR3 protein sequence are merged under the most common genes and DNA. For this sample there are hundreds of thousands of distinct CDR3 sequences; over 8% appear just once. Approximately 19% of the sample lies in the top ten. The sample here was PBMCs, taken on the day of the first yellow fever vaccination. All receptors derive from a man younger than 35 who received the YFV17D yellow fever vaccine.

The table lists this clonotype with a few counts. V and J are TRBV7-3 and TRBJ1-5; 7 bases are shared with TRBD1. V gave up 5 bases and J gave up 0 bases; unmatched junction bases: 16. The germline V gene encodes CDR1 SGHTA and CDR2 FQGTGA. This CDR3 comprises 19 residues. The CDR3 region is CASSVGLQGGSYSNQPQHF. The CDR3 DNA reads TGTGCCAGCAGCGTTGGTCTCCAGGGGGGGAGCTATAGCAATCAGCCCCAGCATTTT.

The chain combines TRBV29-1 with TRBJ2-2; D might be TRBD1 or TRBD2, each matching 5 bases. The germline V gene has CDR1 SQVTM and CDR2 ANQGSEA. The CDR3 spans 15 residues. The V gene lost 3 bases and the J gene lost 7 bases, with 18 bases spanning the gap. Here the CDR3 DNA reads TGCAGCGTTGAGGCCCGTGAGGGGCTTGACGGGGAGCTGTTTTTT. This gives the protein CSVEAREGLDGELFF.

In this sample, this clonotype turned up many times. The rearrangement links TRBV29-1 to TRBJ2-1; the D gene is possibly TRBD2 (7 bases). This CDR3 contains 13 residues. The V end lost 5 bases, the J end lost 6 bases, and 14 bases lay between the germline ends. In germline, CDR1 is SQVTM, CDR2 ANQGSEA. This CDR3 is CSVWGGAGNEQFF. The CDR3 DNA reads TGCAGCGTTTGGGGGGGGGCAGGCAATGAGCAGTTCTTC.

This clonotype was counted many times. CDR3 coding DNA: TGTGCCAGCAGCTTAGCGTTTAAGTTAAAGAGAGGACAGGGGTCAGGCTATGGCTACACCTTC. Its translation is CASSLAFKLKRGQGSGYGYTF. This chain joins TRBV7-2 and TRBJ1-2, with TRBD1 identical over 9 bases. This CDR3 has 21 residues. V gave up 0 bases and J gave up 4 bases; unmatched junction bases: 21. In germline, CDR1 is SGHTA, CDR2 FQGNSA.

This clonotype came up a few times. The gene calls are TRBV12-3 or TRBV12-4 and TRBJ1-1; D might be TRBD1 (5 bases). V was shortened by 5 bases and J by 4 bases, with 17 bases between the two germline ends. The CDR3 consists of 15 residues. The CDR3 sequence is CASSVLSGIGTEAFF. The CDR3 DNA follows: TGTGCCAGCAGTGTATTGTCAGGGATTGGCACTGAAGCTTTCTTT.

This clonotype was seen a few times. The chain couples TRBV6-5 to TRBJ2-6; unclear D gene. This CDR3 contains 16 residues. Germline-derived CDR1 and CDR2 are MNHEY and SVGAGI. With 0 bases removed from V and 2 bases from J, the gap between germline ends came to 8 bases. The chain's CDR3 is CASSYSPTPGANVLTF. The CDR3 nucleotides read TGTGCCAGCAGTTACTCACCCACCCCTGGGGCCAACGTCCTGACTTTC.

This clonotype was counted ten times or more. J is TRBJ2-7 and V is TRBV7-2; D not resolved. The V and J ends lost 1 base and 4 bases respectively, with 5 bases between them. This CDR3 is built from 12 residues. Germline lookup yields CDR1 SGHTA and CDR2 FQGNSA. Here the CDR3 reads CASSLVGYEQYV. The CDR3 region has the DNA TGTGCCAGCAGCTTAGTCGGGTACGAGCAGTACGTC.

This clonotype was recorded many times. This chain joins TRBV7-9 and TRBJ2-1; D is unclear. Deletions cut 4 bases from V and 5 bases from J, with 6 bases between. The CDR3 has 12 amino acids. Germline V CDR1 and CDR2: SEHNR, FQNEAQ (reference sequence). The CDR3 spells CASSSQDNEQFF. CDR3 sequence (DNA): TGTGCCAGCAGCTCCCAGGACAATGAGCAGTTCTTC. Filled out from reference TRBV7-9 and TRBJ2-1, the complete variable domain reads DTGVSQNPRHKITKRGQNVTFRCDPISEHNRLYWYRQTLGQGPEFLTYFQNEAQLEKSRLLSDRFSAERPKGSFSTLEIQRTEQGDSAMYLCASSSQDNEQFFGPGTRLTVL.

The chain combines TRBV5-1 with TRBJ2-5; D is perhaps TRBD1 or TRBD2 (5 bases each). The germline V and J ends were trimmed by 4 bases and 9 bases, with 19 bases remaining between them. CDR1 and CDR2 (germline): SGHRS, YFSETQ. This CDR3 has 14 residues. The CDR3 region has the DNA TGCGCCAGCAGCCGAGACAGTGAGGAGGAGTCCCAGTACTTC. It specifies CASSRDSEEESQYF.

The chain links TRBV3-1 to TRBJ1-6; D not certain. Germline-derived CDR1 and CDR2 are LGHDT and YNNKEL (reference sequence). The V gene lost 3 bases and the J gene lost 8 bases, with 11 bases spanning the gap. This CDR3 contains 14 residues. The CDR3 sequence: CASSQLEGDSPLHF. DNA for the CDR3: TGTGCCAGCAGCCAGCTGGAGGGCGATTCACCCCTCCACTTT.

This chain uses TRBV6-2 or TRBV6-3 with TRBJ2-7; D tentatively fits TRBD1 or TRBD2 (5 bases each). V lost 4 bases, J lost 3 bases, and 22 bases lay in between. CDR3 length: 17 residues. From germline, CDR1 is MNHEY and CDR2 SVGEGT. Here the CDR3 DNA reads TGTGCCAGCAGTTGGGCGAGGGGTCGAAATGTGCTCTACGAGCAGTACTTC. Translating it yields CASSWARGRNVLYEQYF.

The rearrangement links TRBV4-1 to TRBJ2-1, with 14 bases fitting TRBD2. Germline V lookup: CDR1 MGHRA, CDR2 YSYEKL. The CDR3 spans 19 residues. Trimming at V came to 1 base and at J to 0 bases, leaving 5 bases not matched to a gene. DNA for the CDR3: TGCGCCAGCAGCCAAGTGTGGACTAGCGGGAGGAGCTCCTACAATGAGCAGTTCTTC. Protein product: CASSQVWTSGRSSYNEQFF.

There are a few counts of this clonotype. CDR3 nucleotides: TGCAGTGCTAGTTCCGTGGTGGGCACTGAAGCTTTCTTT. This sequence encodes CSASSVVGTEAFF. The chain couples TRBV20-1 to TRBJ1-1; D is unresolved. The CDR3 is made up of 13 amino acids. CDR1 and CDR2 (germline): DFQATT, SNEGSKA (reference sequence). V was shortened by 3 bases and J by 4 bases, with 12 bases between the two germline ends.

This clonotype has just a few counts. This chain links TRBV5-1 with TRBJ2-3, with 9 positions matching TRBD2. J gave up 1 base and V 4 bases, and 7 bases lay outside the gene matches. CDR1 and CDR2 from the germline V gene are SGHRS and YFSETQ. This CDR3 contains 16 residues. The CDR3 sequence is CASSPLAGRGTDTQYF. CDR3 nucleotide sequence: TGCGCCAGCAGCCCCCTAGCGGGGAGGGGCACAGATACGCAGTATTTT.

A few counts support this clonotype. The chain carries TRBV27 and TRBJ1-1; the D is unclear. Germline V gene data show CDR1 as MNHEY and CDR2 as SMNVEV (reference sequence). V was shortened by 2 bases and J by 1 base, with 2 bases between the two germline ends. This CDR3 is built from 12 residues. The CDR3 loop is CASSLPNTEAFF. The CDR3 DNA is TGTGCCAGCAGTTTACCGAACACTGAAGCTTTCTTT.

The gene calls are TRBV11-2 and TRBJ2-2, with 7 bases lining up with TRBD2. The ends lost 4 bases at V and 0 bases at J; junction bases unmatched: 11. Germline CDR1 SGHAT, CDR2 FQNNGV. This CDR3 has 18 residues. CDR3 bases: TGTGCCAGCAGCTCAACAGGTTGGGGGGGGGCGAACACCGGGGAGCTGTTTTTT. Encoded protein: CASSSTGWGGANTGELFF.

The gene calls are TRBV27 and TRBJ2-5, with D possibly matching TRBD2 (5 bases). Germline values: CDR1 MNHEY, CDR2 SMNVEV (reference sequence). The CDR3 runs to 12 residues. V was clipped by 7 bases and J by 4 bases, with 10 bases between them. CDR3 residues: CASTDSAETQYF. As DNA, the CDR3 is TGTGCCAGCACGGACTCGGCAGAGACCCAGTACTTC.

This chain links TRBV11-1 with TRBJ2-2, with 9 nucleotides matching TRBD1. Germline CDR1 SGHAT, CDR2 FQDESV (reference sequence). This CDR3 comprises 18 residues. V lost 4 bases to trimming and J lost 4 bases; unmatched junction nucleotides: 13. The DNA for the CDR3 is TGTGCCAGCAGCTGGAGGAGAATCCGACAGGGGGGCACCGGGGAGCTGTTTTTT. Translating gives CASSWRRIRQGGTGELFF.

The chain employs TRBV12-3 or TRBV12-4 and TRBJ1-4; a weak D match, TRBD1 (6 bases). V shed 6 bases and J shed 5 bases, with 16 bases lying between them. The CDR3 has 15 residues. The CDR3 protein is CASRPYGGQNEKLFF. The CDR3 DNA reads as TGTGCCAGCAGACCCTATGGGGGGCAAAATGAAAAACTGTTTTTT.

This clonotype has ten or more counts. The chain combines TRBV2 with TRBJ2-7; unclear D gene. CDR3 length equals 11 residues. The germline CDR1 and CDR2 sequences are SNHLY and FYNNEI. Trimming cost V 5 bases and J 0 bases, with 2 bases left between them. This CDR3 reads CASSYSYEQYV. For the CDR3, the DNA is TGTGCCAGCAGTTACTCCTACGAGCAGTACGTC.

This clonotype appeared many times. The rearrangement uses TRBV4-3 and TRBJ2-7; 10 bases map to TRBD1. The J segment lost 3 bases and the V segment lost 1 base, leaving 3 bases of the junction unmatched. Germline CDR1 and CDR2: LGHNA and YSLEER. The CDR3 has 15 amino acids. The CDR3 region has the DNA TGCGCCAGCAGCCAAGGCGGACAGGGGGACTACGAGCAGTACTTC. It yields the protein CASSQGGQGDYEQYF.

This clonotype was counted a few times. The CDR3 nucleotides are TGTGCCAGCAGTTTAGAGGCAGGGGGTCAGCCCCAGCATTTT. Protein: CASSLEAGGQPQHF. V is TRBV12-3 or TRBV12-4 and J is TRBJ1-5; 7 bases line up with TRBD1. CDR3 length: 14 residues. Trimming took 1 base from V and 6 from J; bases not matched to a gene: 3.

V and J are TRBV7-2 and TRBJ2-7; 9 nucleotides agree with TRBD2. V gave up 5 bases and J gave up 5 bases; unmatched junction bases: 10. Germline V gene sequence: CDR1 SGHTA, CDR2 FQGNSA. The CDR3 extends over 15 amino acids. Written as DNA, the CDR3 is TGTGCCAGCAGCATGCAAGCGGGGGGCCCCCACGAGCAGTACTTC. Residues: CASSMQAGGPHEQYF.

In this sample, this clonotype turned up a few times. The CDR3 DNA is TGCGCCAGCAGCTTGGGAGAGGGGATCGTTGGCTACACCTTC. Amino acid sequence: CASSLGEGIVGYTF. The chain has TRBV5-1 and TRBJ1-2, with TRBD1 as a possible D gene (5 bases). The length of the CDR3 is 14 residues. The germline V and J ends were trimmed by 0 bases and 7 bases, with 13 bases remaining between them. Looked up from germline, CDR1 is SGHRS and CDR2 is YFSETQ.

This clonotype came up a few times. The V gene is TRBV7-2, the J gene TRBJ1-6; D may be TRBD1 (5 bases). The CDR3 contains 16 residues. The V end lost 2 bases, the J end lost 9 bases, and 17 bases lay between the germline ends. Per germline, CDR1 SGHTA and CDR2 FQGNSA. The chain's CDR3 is CASSLYSNGDGSPLHF. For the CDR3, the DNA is TGTGCCAGCAGCTTATACTCCAACGGGGACGGTTCACCCCTCCACTTT.

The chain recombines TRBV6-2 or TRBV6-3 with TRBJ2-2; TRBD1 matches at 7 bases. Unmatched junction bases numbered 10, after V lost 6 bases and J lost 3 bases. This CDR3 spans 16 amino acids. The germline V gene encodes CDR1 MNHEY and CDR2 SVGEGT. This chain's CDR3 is CASRNQRTGYTGELFF. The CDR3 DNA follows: TGTGCCAGCAGGAACCAGAGGACAGGATACACCGGGGAGCTGTTTTTT.

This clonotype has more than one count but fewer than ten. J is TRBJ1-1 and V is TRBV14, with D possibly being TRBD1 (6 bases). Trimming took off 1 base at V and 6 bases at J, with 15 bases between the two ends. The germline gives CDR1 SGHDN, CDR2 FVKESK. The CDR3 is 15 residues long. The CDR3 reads CASSQVGTGWAEAFF. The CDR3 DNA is TGTGCCAGCAGCCAAGTTGGTACAGGGTGGGCTGAAGCTTTCTTT.